A selection of T cell receptor beta chains follows, all from one sample in a study of shared clonotypes between healthy human individuals. The table came from immunoSEQ multiplex PCR; TCRdb's copy has only in-frame clones and leaves some out. The data show more than 550,000 clones, 72% seen once. Sequencing was done on a sample of memory CD4+ T cells sorted from blood. The receptors derive from a woman under 40 in good health. CDR3s include the opening cysteine and the closing phenylalanine or tryptophan. D genes are given only for firm matches. Size is stated for part of the rows, as once, few or many counts, or as a class when the clone is expanded.

clone size,CDR3 length,J gene,V gene,D gene,CDR3 protein,CDR3 DNA
-,16,TRBJ2-1,TRBV2,-,CASSEETRGTYNEQFF,TGTGCCAGCAGTGAAGAGACTAGAGGTACCTACAATGAGCAGTTCTTC
-,15,TRBJ1-1,TRBV2,-,CASSRLNTANTEAFF,TGTGCCAGCAGTCGCCTTAATACAGCAAACACTGAAGCTTTCTTT
-,13,TRBJ2-5,TRBV2,-,CASSESSQETQYF,TGTGCCAGCAGTGAAAGCAGCCAAGAGACCCAGTACTTC
-,16,TRBJ2-6,TRBV15,-,CATSSIRTSGANVLTF,TGTGCCACCAGCAGCATTAGGACCTCTGGGGCCAACGTCCTGACTTTC
-,14,TRBJ2-7,TRBV25-1,TRBD2,CASRRSSGSYEQYF,TGTGCCAGCAGGAGGTCTAGCGGGAGCTACGAGCAGTACTTC
-,14,TRBJ1-2,TRBV6-6,-,CASTPGGRIQGYTF,TGTGCCAGCACCCCGGGGGGGCGGATTCAAGGCTACACCTTC
-,15,TRBJ2-7,TRBV5-1,-,CASSREQYDSYEQYF,TGCGCCAGCAGCCGGGAACAGTACGACTCCTACGAGCAGTACTTC
-,16,TRBJ1-5,TRBV28,-,CASSLLARMVNQPQHF,TGTGCCAGCAGTTTATTGGCCCGTATGGTAAACCAGCCCCAGCATTTT
-,13,TRBJ2-1,TRBV5-1,-,CASSWDGYNEQFF,TGCGCCAGCAGCTGGGACGGATACAATGAGCAGTTCTTC
once,14,TRBJ2-2,TRBV9,TRBD2,CASSGTSGTGELFF,TGTGCCAGCAGCGGGACTAGCGGGACCGGGGAGCTGTTTTTT
-,18,TRBJ2-7,TRBV27,-,CASRLRGGVGAWVHEQYF,TGTGCCAGCAGACTAAGAGGGGGGGTTGGAGCGTGGGTCCACGAGCAGTACTTC